This record looks at one T cell receptor beta chain sequence and its context. The clone's antigen remains unknown. Base qualities are not at hand, and no much larger clone is one base apart. These data originate in a study of CD8+ T cells in alopecia areata (dated by TCRdb to about 2018). Some background on the complete study: Treated patients were enrolled in an open-label pilot trial of oral tofacitinib, 5 to 10 mg twice daily, for moderate-to-severe alopecia areata. The SALT score, which quantifies the percentage of affected scalp surface area, was used to measure disease severity in treated patients. In both human patients and the C3H/HeJ mouse model, the study applied high-throughput TCRbeta sequencing to look at T cell clonal expansion in alopecia areata. Patients on tofacitinib were biopsied at baseline and after 4 and 24 weeks of treatment, and several of the patients also had a later scalp biopsy. Amplification of TCRbeta CDR3 regions was done by immunoSEQ multiplex PCR using 35 Vbeta forward primers and 13 Jbeta reverse primers. Clonality in the scalp was compared among normal scalp (n=4), patchy alopecia areata scalp (n=8), and alopecia totalis/universalis scalp (n=8). RNA was extracted with the PAXgene miRNA kit for fixed scalp, the miRNeasy kit for PBMCs, and the RNeasy kit for mouse skin. Patients received tofacitinib for 6 to 18 months and were then followed off drug for 6 months to check for delayed response and recurrence. On the human side, TCRbeta sequencing was run on scalp tissue and on sorted CD4+ and CD8+ peripheral blood T cells from healthy controls and from alopecia areata patients with either patchy or totalis/universalis disease.

The sample's treatment or condition label, in plain terms: oral pan-JAK inhibitor, 5-10 mg twice daily. From alopecia areata patients, peripheral blood was collected along with lesional scalp punch biopsies. After PBMCs were isolated by density centrifugation and stained for CD3, CD4 and CD8, a FACSAria was used to sort CD4+ and CD8+ T cells. Findings and caveats that apply to the study as a whole: Unlike mouse skin, which is dominated by gammadelta T cells, normal human skin has resident alphabeta T cells that are also sequenced, and this complicates analysis of the scalp TCR repertoire. Tofacitinib significantly lowered scalp clonality and the number of expanded CD8+ clones among the top 100 scalp clones. TCR sequences shared between patients were less clear than in mice, possibly partly because of HLA diversity in the patient population. Because the treated cohort was small and had just a single nonresponder, larger studies are needed to establish links between baseline CD8+ expansion and response. During tofacitinib treatment, many expanded lesional clones stuck around in both scalp and blood, and this persistence may partly explain why relapse happens after treatment is stopped. Lesional scalp, especially in alopecia totalis/universalis, showed higher clonality and more expanded CD8+ clones than normal scalp, suggesting antigenic drive.

The trim is 3 bases for V and 3 bases for J, with a gap of 20 bases between the germline ends. CDR1 and CDR2 (LNHNV, YYDKDF) derive from the germline V gene (reference sequence). From the cysteine up to the phenylalanine, the CDR3 has a length of 17 residues. The sequence is cut down to CDR3 DNA, 51 bases in frame from base 1. The library relied on the immunoSEQ multiplex PCR assay. To provide template for TCR sequencing, every sample had RNA extracted and reverse transcribed into cDNA. First-strand cDNA was synthesized using SuperScript III with a 2:1 mix of oligo-dT and random hexamers. Amplification bias was assessed with a synthetic immune receptor repertoire, and residual bias was removed computationally. The published analysis was carried out like this. After raw reads were preprocessed to remove errors, the CDR3 was defined following IMGT conventions as running from the conserved cysteine to phenylalanine. Clonality was computed by normalizing Shannon entropy by log2 of the number of productive unique TCRs and subtracting the result from 1. Whether scalp clones were CD4 or CD8 was inferred by matching scalp TCRbeta sequences against CD4 and CD8 repertoires sorted from blood. As stored in TCRdb, this immuneACCESS dataset retains in-frame rearrangements with V and J assigned. A fraction of the clones does not appear; measured against another copy, unresolved V genes explain less than half of the discrepancy, and the remainder lacks a known reason. That table gives V, J and clone size, and the DNA gave D and trimming. The sample table lists 150,000 to 200,000 clones, approximately 67% of them with a count of one. In total, the top ten clones hold 1.3% of the sample.

The chain is encoded by TRBV15 joined to TRBJ2-5; the D gene is perhaps TRBD2, from 5 matching bases. The sequences come from CD4+ T cells sorted from blood, collected around week 49, from a patient treated with tofacitinib. This receptor was obtained from a human donor with alopecia areata. This receptor carries the CDR3 CATSSGRGRASEETQYF. The nucleotide sequence is given as TGTGCCACCAGCAGCGGCCGGGGAAGAGCATCCGAAGAGACCCAGTACTTC.